Included here is one TCR beta chain sequence, with context. Its antigen is unknown. The sample is drawn from a study of graft-versus-host responses after intestinal transplantation. Background on the study: Recipients got multivisceral, liver-intestinal, or isolated intestinal transplants.

This table comes from immunoSEQ multiplex PCR, and its TCRdb copy is limited to in-frame clones, with some not included. Of some 110,000 clones listed, roughly 92% are singletons. Notes on the study in general: Investigators detected GvH clones in recipient marrow, with some emerging earlier in ileum or blood.

V was clipped by 2 bases and J by 4 bases; unmatched bases: 12. CDR3 length: 19 residues. CDR1 is SGHTA, CDR2 FQGNSA, per germline. The J gene is TRBJ2-3, the V gene TRBV7-2; 13 bases fit TRBD2. The receptor was isolated from a human donor who was the organ donor for an intestinal transplant. Sequencing used unstimulated CD4+ T cells sorted from spleen or lymph node cells, obtained before transplant. The DNA for the CDR3 is TGTGCCAGCAGCTTATGGGGACTAGCGGGAAGGGCCATACCAGATACGCAGTATTTT. Protein sequence: CASSLWGLAGRAIPDTQYF.